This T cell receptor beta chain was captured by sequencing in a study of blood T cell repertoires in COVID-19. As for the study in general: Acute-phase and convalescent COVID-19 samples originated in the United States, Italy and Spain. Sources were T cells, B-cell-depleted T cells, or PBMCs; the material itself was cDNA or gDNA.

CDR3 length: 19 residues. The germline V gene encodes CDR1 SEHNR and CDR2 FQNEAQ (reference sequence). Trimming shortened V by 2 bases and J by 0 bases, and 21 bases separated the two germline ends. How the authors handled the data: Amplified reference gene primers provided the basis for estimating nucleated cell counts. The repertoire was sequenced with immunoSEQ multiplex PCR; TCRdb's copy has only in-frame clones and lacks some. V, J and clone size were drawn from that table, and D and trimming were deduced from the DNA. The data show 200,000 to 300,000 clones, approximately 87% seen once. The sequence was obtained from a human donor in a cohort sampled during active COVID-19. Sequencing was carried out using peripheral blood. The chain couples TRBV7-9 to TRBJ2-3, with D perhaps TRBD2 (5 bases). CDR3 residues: CASSLNLAWRAASTDTQYF. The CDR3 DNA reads TGTGCCAGCAGCTTAAATCTAGCTTGGCGGGCGGCTAGCACAGATACGCAGTATTTT.